These 2 T cell receptor beta chains share one sample of origin, sequenced in a study of cytomegalovirus exposure and HLA in healthy donors (dated by TCRdb to the late 2010s). The protocol used for the library was the immunoSEQ multiplex PCR assay. For the multiplex PCR, a mixture combining 60 forward primers for TCR Vbeta segments and 13 reverse primers for TCR Jbeta segments was used. Drawn from immuneACCESS, this table holds only the in-frame rearrangements with V and J called that TCRdb kept. Clones are partly lost; checked studies trace under half to an unresolved V gene and leave the rest unexplained. The sample table contains 190,000 or so clones; only one count was recorded for 70% to 85% of them. The top ten constitute about 0.1% of the sample. Sequencing was performed on PBMCs. The receptors were sampled from a boy under 10 years old in good health and CMV-seronegative.

The gene calls are TRBV2 and TRBJ2-7; D unresolved. The CDR3 has 10 residues. Germline CDR1 SNHLY, CDR2 FYNNEI. The V end was cut by 8 bases, the J end by 3 bases, with 5 bases between. CDR3 DNA sequence: TGTGCCAGCGGGCTCTACGAGCAGTACTTC. Translation gives CASGLYEQYF.

The rearrangement links TRBV6-5 to TRBJ2-2; 11 nucleotides agree with TRBD1. The ends lost 6 bases at V and 9 bases at J; junction bases unmatched: 9. There are 15 residues in the CDR3. CDR1 is MNHEY, CDR2 SVGAGI, per germline. The CDR3 region is CASRGGDRGSRELFF. Written as DNA, the CDR3 is TGTGCCAGCAGGGGCGGGGACAGGGGGAGCCGGGAGCTGTTTTTT.